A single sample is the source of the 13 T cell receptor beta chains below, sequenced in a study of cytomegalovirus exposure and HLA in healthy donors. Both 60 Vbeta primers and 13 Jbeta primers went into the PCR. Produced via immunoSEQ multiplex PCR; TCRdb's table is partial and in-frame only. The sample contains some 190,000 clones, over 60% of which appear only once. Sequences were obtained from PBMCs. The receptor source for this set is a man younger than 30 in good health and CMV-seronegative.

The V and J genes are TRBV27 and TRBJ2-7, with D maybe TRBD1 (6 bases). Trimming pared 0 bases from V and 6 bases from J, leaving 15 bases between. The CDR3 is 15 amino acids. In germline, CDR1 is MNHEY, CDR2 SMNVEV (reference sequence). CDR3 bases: TGTGCCAGCAGTTTATCTGTAGGGGCAGGGGTCGAGCAGTACTTC. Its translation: CASSLSVGAGVEQYF.

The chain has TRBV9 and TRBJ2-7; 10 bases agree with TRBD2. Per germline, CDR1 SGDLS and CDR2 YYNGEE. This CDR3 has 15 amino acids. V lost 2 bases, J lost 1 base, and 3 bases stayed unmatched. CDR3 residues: CASSVGTSVSYEQYF. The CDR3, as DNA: TGTGCCAGCAGCGTTGGGACTAGCGTATCCTACGAGCAGTACTTC.

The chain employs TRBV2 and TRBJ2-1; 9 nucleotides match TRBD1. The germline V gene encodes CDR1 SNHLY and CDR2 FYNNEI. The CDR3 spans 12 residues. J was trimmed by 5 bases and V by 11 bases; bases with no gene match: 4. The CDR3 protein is CAYRTGDNEQFF. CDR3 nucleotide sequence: TGTGCCTATAGGACAGGGGACAATGAGCAGTTCTTC.

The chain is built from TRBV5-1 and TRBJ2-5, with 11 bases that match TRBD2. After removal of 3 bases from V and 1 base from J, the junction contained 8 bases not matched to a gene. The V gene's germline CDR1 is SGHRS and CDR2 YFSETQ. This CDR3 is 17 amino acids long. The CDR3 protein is CASSSTGTSGLQETQYF. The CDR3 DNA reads TGCGCCAGCAGCTCAACCGGGACTAGCGGACTCCAAGAGACCCAGTACTTC. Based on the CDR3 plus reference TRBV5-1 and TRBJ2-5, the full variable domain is KAGVTQTPRYLIKTRGQQVTLSCSPISGHRSVSWYQQTPGQGLQFLFEYFSETQRNKGNFPGRFSGRQFSNSRSEMNVSTLELGDSALYLCASSSTGTSGLQETQYFGPGTRLLVL.

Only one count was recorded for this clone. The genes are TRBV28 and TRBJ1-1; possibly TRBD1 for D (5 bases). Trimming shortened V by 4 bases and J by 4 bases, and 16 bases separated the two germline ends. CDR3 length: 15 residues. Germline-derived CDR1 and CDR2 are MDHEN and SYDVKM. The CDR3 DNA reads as TGTGCCAGCAGTTCGGGGTGGAGGGGAACCACTGAAGCTTTCTTT. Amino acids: CASSSGWRGTTEAFF.

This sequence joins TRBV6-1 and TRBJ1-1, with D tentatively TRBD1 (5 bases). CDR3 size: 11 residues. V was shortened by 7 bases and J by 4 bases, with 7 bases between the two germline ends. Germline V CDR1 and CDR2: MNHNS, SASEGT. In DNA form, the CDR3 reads TGTGCCAGCAAAGGGGTCACTGAAGCTTTCTTT. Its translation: CASKGVTEAFF.

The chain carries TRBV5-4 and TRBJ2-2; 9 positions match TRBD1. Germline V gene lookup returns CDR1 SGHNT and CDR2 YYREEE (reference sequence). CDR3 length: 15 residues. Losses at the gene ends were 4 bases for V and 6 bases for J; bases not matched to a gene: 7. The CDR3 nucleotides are TGTGCCAGCAGCCCCCGGGACAGGGCTCCCGGGGAGCTGTTTTTT. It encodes CASSPRDRAPGELFF.

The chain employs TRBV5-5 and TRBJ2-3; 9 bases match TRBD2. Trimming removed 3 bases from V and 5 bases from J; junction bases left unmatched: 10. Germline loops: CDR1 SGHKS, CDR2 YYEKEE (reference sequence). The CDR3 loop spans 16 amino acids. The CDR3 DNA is TGTGCCAGCAGCTCCTGGACTAGCGCGGTGCGAGATACGCAGTATTTT. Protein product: CASSSWTSAVRDTQYF.

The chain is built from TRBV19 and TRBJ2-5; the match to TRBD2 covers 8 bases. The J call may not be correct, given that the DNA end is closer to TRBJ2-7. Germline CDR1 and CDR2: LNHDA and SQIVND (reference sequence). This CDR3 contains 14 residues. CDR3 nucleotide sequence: TGTGCCAGTAGTTTTCAGCGGGGGCCCTACGAGCAGTACTTC. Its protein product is CASSFQRGPYEQYF.

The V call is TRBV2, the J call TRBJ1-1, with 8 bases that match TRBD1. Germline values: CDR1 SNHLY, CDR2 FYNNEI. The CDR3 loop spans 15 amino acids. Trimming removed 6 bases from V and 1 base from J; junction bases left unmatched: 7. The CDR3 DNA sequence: TGTGCCAGCAGCTCCGCCGGGACAGGGAACACTGAAGCTTTCTTT. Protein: CASSSAGTGNTEAFF. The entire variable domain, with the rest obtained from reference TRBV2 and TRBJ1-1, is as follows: EPEVTQTPSHQVTQMGQEVILRCVPISNHLYFYWYRQILGQKVEFLVSFYNNEISEKSEIFDDQFSVERPDGSNFTLKIRSTKLEDSAMYFCASSSAGTGNTEAFFGQGTRLTVV.

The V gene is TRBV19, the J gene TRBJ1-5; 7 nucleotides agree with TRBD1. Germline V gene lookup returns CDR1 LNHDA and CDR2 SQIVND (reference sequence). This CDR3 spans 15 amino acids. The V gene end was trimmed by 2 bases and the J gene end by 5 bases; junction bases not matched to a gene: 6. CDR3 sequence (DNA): TGTGCCAGTAGTATAAGACAGGGAGGTGATCAGCCCCAGCATTTT. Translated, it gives CASSIRQGGDQPQHF.

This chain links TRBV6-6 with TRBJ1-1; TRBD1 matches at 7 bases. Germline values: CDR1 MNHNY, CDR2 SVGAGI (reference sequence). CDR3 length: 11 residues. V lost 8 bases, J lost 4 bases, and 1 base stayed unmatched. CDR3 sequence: CASPGGTEAFF. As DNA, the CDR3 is TGTGCCAGCCCAGGGGGCACTGAAGCTTTCTTT.

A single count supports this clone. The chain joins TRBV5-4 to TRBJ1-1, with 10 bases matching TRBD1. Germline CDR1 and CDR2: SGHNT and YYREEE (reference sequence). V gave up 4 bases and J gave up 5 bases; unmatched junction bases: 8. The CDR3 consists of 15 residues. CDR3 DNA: TGTGCCAGCAGCGATCCGGGACAGGGGACGACTGAAGCTTTCTTT. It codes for CASSDPGQGTTEAFF.